The 9 T cell receptor beta chains listed next were all sequenced from one sample in a study of response to subunit inactivated influenza vaccine. TCRdb reprocessed the RT-PCR reads via MiXCR and lists one record per CDR3 protein. Here the sample spans about half a million distinct CDR3 sequences, approximately 7.6% being singletons. The sequencing used PBMCs from blood, collected roughly 24 months after vaccination. The receptors originated from a man between 50 and 75 years old who received an inactivated influenza vaccine.

In this sample, this clonotype turned up a few times. The chain links TRBV3-1 to TRBJ2-7; 8 nucleotides align to TRBD1. The CDR3 spans 15 residues. With V trimmed by 2 bases and J by 7 bases, 10 bases remained unmatched. The germline CDR1 and CDR2 sequences are LGHDT and YNNKEL (reference sequence). The CDR3 bases are TGTGCCAGCAGCCAAAAACGCCAGGGGGCGGGGGAGCAGTACTTC. It encodes CASSQKRQGAGEQYF.

This clonotype was detected ten times or more. The chain combines TRBV20-1 with TRBJ2-2; D gene uncertain. The ends were cut back, 5 bases at V and 4 bases at J, with 17 bases in the middle. The CDR3 totals 15 residues. In germline, CDR1 is DFQATT, CDR2 SNEGSKA (reference sequence). The CDR3 protein is CSALPLTSGTGELFF. In nucleotides, the CDR3 is TGCAGTGCTCTACCCTTGACTTCGGGCACCGGGGAGCTGTTTTTT.

This chain joins TRBV7-2 and TRBJ2-1; TRBD1 might be the D (5 bases). The CDR3 totals 16 residues. V lost 1 base and J lost 2, with 12 bases in between. Germline V gene sequence: CDR1 SGHTA, CDR2 FQGNSA. CDR3 DNA: TGTGCCAGCAGCTTAGATGGGGCTTTAACCTACAATGAGCAGTTCTTC. Protein: CASSLDGALTYNEQFF. The full variable domain, completed using reference TRBV7-2 and TRBJ2-1, is GAGVSQSPSNKVTEKGKDVELRCDPISGHTALYWYRQSLGQGLEFLIYFQGNSAPDKSGLPSDRFSAERTGGSVSTLTIQRTQQEDSAVYLCASSLDGALTYNEQFFGPGTRLTVL.

This clonotype was seen repeatedly, ten times or more. The genes are TRBV20-1 and TRBJ1-5; tentative D call: TRBD1 (6 bases). This CDR3 has 13 amino acids. CDR1 and CDR2 (germline): DFQATT, SNEGSKA (reference sequence). V was trimmed by 2 bases and J by 9 bases, leaving 14 bases between them. The CDR3 DNA reads TGCAGTGCTAGAAATCGGGGGGCTTGGCCCCAGCATTTT. Translating it yields CSARNRGAWPQHF.

Many counts were recorded for this clonotype. This chain connects TRBV28 to TRBJ2-6; D tentatively fits TRBD1 or TRBD2 (5 bases each). This CDR3 comprises 16 residues. Looked up from germline, CDR1 is MDHEN and CDR2 is SYDVKM. Trimming took off 4 bases at V and 4 bases at J, with 14 bases between the two ends. This CDR3 reads CASSSGTHRGANVLTF. In nucleotides, the CDR3 is TGTGCCAGCAGTTCCGGGACCCACCGGGGGGCCAACGTCCTGACTTTC.

The sample holds many counts of this clonotype. The chain employs TRBV6-1 and TRBJ2-7; D possibly uses TRBD1 or TRBD2 (5 bases each). The V and J ends lost 4 bases and 2 bases respectively, with 18 bases between them. CDR3 length equals 16 residues. Germline CDR1 and CDR2: MNHNS and SASEGT. CDR3 sequence (DNA): TGTGCCAGCAGTGTGGGACCATTGGATGGGGCCTACGAGCAGTACTTC. This translates into CASSVGPLDGAYEQYF.

The V gene is TRBV9, the J gene TRBJ2-5, with D possibly being TRBD2 (7 bases). With 0 bases removed from V and 6 bases from J, the gap between germline ends came to 15 bases. Germline CDR1 SGDLS, CDR2 YYNGEE. The CDR3 is 15 amino acids. DNA for the CDR3: TGTGCCAGCAGCGTAGGGTGGGGGGGGCCCCAGACCCAGTACTTC. Its translation is CASSVGWGGPQTQYF. Full variable domain (outside the CDR3, taken from reference TRBV9 and TRBJ2-5): DSGVTQTPKHLITATGQRVTLRCSPRSGDLSVYWYQQSLDQGLQFLIQYYNGEERAKGNILERFSAQQFPDLHSELNLSSLELGDSALYFCASSVGWGGPQTQYFGPGTRLLVL.

This clonotype was seen many times. The chain uses TRBV20-1 and TRBJ2-3, with TRBD1 matching 7 bases. Germline V gene lookup returns CDR1 DFQATT and CDR2 SNEGSKA (reference sequence). CDR3 size: 12 residues. With V trimmed by 7 bases and J by 4 bases, 5 bases remained unmatched. The CDR3 DNA reads TGCAGTGGGGCTAGGGGGCCAGATACGCAGTATTTT. This translates into CSGARGPDTQYF.

The chain links TRBV20-1 to TRBJ2-5, with D possibly called TRBD1 or TRBD2 (6 bases each). The germline V gene encodes CDR1 DFQATT and CDR2 SNEGSKA (reference sequence). The CDR3 consists of 14 residues. V was pared by 5 bases and J by 5 bases, with 18 bases between. In DNA form, the CDR3 reads TGCAGTGCTTCCGGGGGCGAGGGAATGGAGACCCAGTACTTC. Translating gives CSASGGEGMETQYF.